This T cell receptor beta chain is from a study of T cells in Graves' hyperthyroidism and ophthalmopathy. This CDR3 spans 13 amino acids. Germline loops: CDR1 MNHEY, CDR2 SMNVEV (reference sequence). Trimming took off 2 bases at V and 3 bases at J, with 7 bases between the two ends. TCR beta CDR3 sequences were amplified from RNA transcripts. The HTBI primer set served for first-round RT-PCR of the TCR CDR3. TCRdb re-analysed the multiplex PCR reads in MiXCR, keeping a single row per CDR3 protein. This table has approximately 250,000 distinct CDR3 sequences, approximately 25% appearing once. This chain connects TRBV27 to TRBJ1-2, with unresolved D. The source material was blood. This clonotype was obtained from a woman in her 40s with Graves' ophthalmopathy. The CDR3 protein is CASSLKFDYGYTF. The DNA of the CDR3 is TGTGCCAGCAGTTTAAAGTTCGACTATGGCTACACCTTC.